These 25 T cell receptor beta chains were sequenced from one sample in a study of CD8+CD57+ T cells in acquired aplastic anemia. Genomic DNA constituted the template upon which TCR beta VDJ and CDR3 profiling was performed. TCRdb re-called the reads with MiXCR, one entry per CDR3 protein. The table records hundreds of thousands of distinct CDR3 sequences, roughly half of them present only once. The sequenced sample consisted of sorted CD4+, CD8+, or CD8+CD57+ T cells (not recorded which) from PBMCs. These receptor sequences come from a human donor with severe aplastic anemia or a healthy control (not recorded which).

This clonotype appeared many times. J is TRBJ2-5 and V is TRBV20-1; TRBD1 aligns across 9 bases. The CDR3 loop spans 15 amino acids. V lost 6 bases to trimming and J lost 4 bases; unmatched junction nucleotides: 12. The V gene's germline CDR1 is DFQATT and CDR2 SNEGSKA (reference sequence). The CDR3 reads CSALRTGAERETQYF. The CDR3 DNA reads as TGCAGTGCCTTAAGGACAGGGGCCGAGAGAGAGACCCAGTACTTC.

This clonotype has just a few counts. The rearrangement joins TRBV29-1 to TRBJ1-3; TRBD1 might be the D (6 bases). This CDR3 has 12 amino acids. V was trimmed by 6 bases and J by 0 bases, leaving 6 bases between them. CDR1 is SQVTM and CDR2 is ANQGSEA in the germline V gene. The CDR3 DNA is TGCAGCGTGGGGGCCTCTGGAAACACCATATATTTT. Protein sequence: CSVGASGNTIYF.

This chain joins TRBV7-2 and TRBJ2-7, with D possibly TRBD1 on 6 matching bases. This CDR3 has 15 residues. Trimming took off 5 bases at V and 7 bases at J, with 21 bases between the two ends. Germline V gene lookup returns CDR1 SGHTA and CDR2 FQGNSA. This CDR3 is CASSPTGLGAGEQYF. DNA for the CDR3: TGTGCCAGCAGCCCAACAGGGCTGGGGGCGGGTGAGCAGTACTTC.

This clonotype was seen more than once but under ten times. The rearrangement joins TRBV19 to TRBJ2-1, with 7 positions matching TRBD1. The CDR3 covers 14 residues. Trimming took 5 bases from V and 1 from J; bases not matched to a gene: 2. CDR1 and CDR2 from the germline V gene are LNHDA and SQIVND (reference sequence). CDR3 DNA: TGTGCCAGTAGTCCAGGGGGTTCCTACAATGAGCAGTTCTTC. Protein sequence: CASSPGGSYNEQFF.

This clonotype was seen only once. V gene TRBV15 combines with J gene TRBJ2-7; D is ambiguous. From germline, CDR1 is LNHNV and CDR2 YYDKDF (reference sequence). CDR3 size: 15 residues. Trimming shortened V by 5 bases and J by 0 bases, and 14 bases separated the two germline ends. CDR3 nucleotides: TGTGCCACCAGCTTCCGGTTGGGCAACTCCTACGAGCAGTACTTC. Translating it yields CATSFRLGNSYEQYF.

The chain couples TRBV2 to TRBJ2-4, with a possible D match to TRBD2 (7 bases). Germline V gene sequence: CDR1 SNHLY, CDR2 FYNNEI. V lost 6 bases to trimming and J lost 16 bases, with 25 bases between them. CDR3 length: 14 amino acids. CDR3 nucleotide sequence: TGTGCCAGCAGAGGGGGGCGGGGGCCGGACATTCCTTACTTC. It specifies CASRGGRGPDIPYF.

CDR3 sequence reads: CSVPGQGSGANVLTF. CDR3 nucleotides: TGCAGCGTCCCTGGACAGGGGTCTGGGGCCAACGTCCTGACTTTC. The V and J genes are TRBV29-1 and TRBJ2-6, with TRBD1 matching over 9 bases. V was clipped by 6 bases and J by 1 base; unmatched bases: 4. The CDR3 is made up of 15 amino acids. Germline V gene data show CDR1 as SQVTM and CDR2 as ANQGSEA.

This clonotype was recorded at least ten times. The chain combines TRBV20-1 with TRBJ2-5; D unresolved. From germline, CDR1 is DFQATT and CDR2 SNEGSKA (reference sequence). V was cut by 8 bases and J by 1 base, with 11 bases left in between. This CDR3 region has 12 residues. This CDR3 is CSPSAFQETQYF. The CDR3 DNA reads as TGCAGTCCCTCGGCGTTCCAAGAGACCCAGTACTTC.

This clonotype was observed at least ten times. The chain has TRBV12-5 and TRBJ2-1; D is unresolved. Trimming took off 4 bases at V and 6 bases at J, with 7 bases between the two ends. CDR1 is LGHNT and CDR2 is FRNRAP in the germline V gene. CDR3 length: 12 amino acids. The CDR3 coding sequence is TGTGCTAGTGGTTCGGTTAGCAATGAGCAGTTCTTC. It yields the protein CASGSVSNEQFF.

The chain has TRBV12-3 or TRBV12-4 and TRBJ2-5, with D possibly being TRBD1 (6 bases). The ends were cut back, 5 bases at V and 9 bases at J, with 22 bases in the middle. The CDR3 spans 15 residues. The chain's CDR3 is CASSLTFSGDQPQYF. The CDR3 nucleotides are TGTGCCAGCAGTCTTACATTCTCAGGGGACCAGCCCCAGTACTTC.

V usage is TRBV29-1 and J usage is TRBJ2-7; 8 nucleotides line up with TRBD2. Germline assignment: CDR1 SQVTM and CDR2 ANQGSEA. The V segment lost 4 bases and the J segment 0 bases; nucleotides outside the gene matches: 5. The CDR3 sequence is 14 residues long. The CDR3 DNA sequence: TGCAGCGTTGTGGGCGGGAGGAGCTCCTACGAGCAGTACTTC. Its protein product is CSVVGGRSSYEQYF.

This clonotype has only a few counts. The V gene is TRBV2, the J gene TRBJ2-7; D call uncertain. Trimming cost V 10 bases and J 7 bases, with 17 bases left between them. The germline V gene encodes CDR1 SNHLY and CDR2 FYNNEI. The CDR3 consists of 12 residues. The CDR3 coding sequence is TGTGCCACCAATGGGTCCCCAAGTGAGCAGTACTTC. This codes for CATNGSPSEQYF.

This clonotype was recorded only once. The gene calls are TRBV20-1 and TRBJ2-7, with 12 nucleotides matching TRBD2. V lost 6 bases and J lost 6; bases outside the gene matches: 3. The CDR3 totals 12 residues. Looked up from germline, CDR1 is DFQATT and CDR2 is SNEGSKA (reference sequence). The CDR3 protein is CSAPLAGGEQYF. As DNA, the CDR3 is TGCAGTGCACCACTAGCGGGAGGCGAGCAGTACTTC.

The table lists this clonotype with a count of one. V and J are TRBV7-2 and TRBJ2-3; 14 nucleotides line up with TRBD2. After removal of 1 base from V and 4 bases from J, the junction contained 7 bases not matched to a gene. Germline CDR1 is SGHTA and CDR2 is FQGNSA. The CDR3 is 18 amino acids. This CDR3 reads CASSLGRRLAGGADTQYF. CDR3 sequence (DNA): TGTGCCAGCAGCTTAGGTCGTCGACTAGCGGGGGGGGCAGATACGCAGTATTTT.

The CDR3 DNA reads TGTGCCACCAGTGGCGGGTTGAACACTGAAGCTTTCTTT. Its translation is CATSGGLNTEAFF. The chain uses TRBV24-1 and TRBJ1-1; D ambiguous. This CDR3 comprises 13 residues. V was clipped by 5 bases and J by 0 bases, with 6 bases between them. The germline CDR1 and CDR2 sequences are KGHDR and SFDVKD.

This clonotype was counted ten times or more. V and J are TRBV20-1 and TRBJ1-6, with D tentatively TRBD1 (6 bases). V shed 2 bases and J shed 0 bases, with 11 bases lying between them. CDR3 size: 16 residues. Germline CDR1 is DFQATT and CDR2 is SNEGSKA (reference sequence). The CDR3, as DNA: TGCAGTGCTAGAAACAGGGCGAGCTCCTATAATTCACCCCTCCACTTT. This gives the protein CSARNRASSYNSPLHF.

This clonotype was recorded only once. This sequence may be a read error, since a much larger clone differs from it by one base. The J gene is TRBJ2-1, the V gene TRBV29-1; 10 bases map to TRBD2. Germline V gene sequence: CDR1 SQVTM, CDR2 ANQGSEA. This CDR3 contains 13 residues. J lost 10 bases, V lost 7 bases, and 10 bases had no gene match. The CDR3 DNA reads as TGCAGCGCCTTGAAGCGGGAGGGTAACGAGCAGTTCTTC. This translates into CSALKREGNEQFF.

The chain links TRBV19 to TRBJ2-7; D possibly corresponds to TRBD1 (5 bases). V dropped 4 bases and J dropped 3 bases, with 13 bases sitting between them. Germline loops: CDR1 LNHDA, CDR2 SQIVND (reference sequence). This CDR3 spans 14 amino acids. The CDR3 loop is CASSTMRQNYEQYF. The CDR3 bases are TGTGCCAGTAGTACTATGCGACAGAACTACGAGCAGTACTTC. The full variable domain, in which reference TRBV19 and TRBJ2-7 provide the parts outside the CDR3, is DGGITQSPKYLFRKEGQNVTLSCEQNLNHDAMYWYRQDPGQGLRLIYYSQIVNDFQKGDIAEGYSVSREKKESFPLTVTSAQKNPTAFYLCASSTMRQNYEQYFGPGTRLTVT.

V usage is TRBV4-1 and J usage is TRBJ2-7; TRBD2 aligns across 11 bases. CDR3 length: 16 amino acids. Germline-derived CDR1 and CDR2 are MGHRA and YSYEKL. With 1 base clipped from V and 4 bases from J, the junction kept 6 bases outside the gene matches. CDR3 amino acids: CASSQGTGTSGYEQYF. The CDR3 region has the DNA TGCGCCAGCAGCCAAGGGACCGGGACTAGCGGATACGAGCAGTACTTC.

This clonotype was recorded at least ten times. This chain joins TRBV7-6 and TRBJ2-7; TRBD2 is a possible D gene (6 bases). V was shortened by 0 bases and J by 6 bases, with 9 bases between the two germline ends. The CDR3 sequence is 13 residues long. The V gene's germline CDR1 is SGHVS and CDR2 FNYEAQ. DNA of the CDR3: TGTGCCAGCAGCTTAGCTCGGGGGAGCGAGCAGTACTTC. This sequence encodes CASSLARGSEQYF.

This clonotype was counted ten times or more. The chain has TRBV5-4 and TRBJ1-3; D perhaps matches TRBD1 (5 bases). The CDR3 is 16 amino acids. The V and J ends lost 5 bases and 4 bases respectively, with 19 bases between them. Looked up from germline, CDR1 is SGHNT and CDR2 is YYREEE (reference sequence). CDR3 protein: CASRNDIGASGNTIYF. CDR3 nucleotide sequence: TGTGCCAGCAGAAATGACATCGGGGCTAGCGGAAACACCATATATTTT.

V usage is TRBV12-3 or TRBV12-4 and J usage is TRBJ1-1, with a tentative D call TRBD1 (5 bases). V lost 6 bases and J lost 8, with 13 bases in between. The CDR3 is 12 residues long. The CDR3 DNA reads as TGTGCCAGCAGCCGTCCGGGGCCGGAAGCTTTCTTT. Encoded protein: CASSRPGPEAFF.

This chain joins TRBV15 and TRBJ2-2; tentatively, D is TRBD1 (6 bases). Germline V gene lookup returns CDR1 LNHNV and CDR2 YYDKDF (reference sequence). The length of the CDR3 is 15 residues. V was trimmed by 2 bases and J by 3 bases, leaving 10 bases between them. CDR3: CATSRTRGDTGELFF. CDR3 DNA: TGTGCCACCAGCAGAACCAGGGGCGACACCGGGGAGCTGTTTTTT.

This clonotype was recorded only once. CDR3 in amino acids: CASRPWTEQNTEAFF. CDR3 DNA: TGTGCCAGCAGGCCTTGGACAGAGCAGAACACTGAAGCTTTCTTT. The gene calls are TRBV7-9 and TRBJ1-1, with D tentatively TRBD1 (6 bases). Trimming pared 6 bases from V and 1 base from J, leaving 15 bases between. The germline V gene has CDR1 SEHNR and CDR2 FQNEAQ (reference sequence). The CDR3 has 15 amino acids.

This chain connects TRBV15 to TRBJ1-1; D is ambiguous. Germline V gene data show CDR1 as LNHNV and CDR2 as YYDKDF (reference sequence). Trimming removed 3 bases at V and 7 bases at J, with 15 bases between. The CDR3 has 14 amino acids. CDR3 bases: TGTGCCACCAGCAGTGGTGGGTCGTTGAATGAAGCTTTCTTT. Protein: CATSSGGSLNEAFF.